This T cell receptor beta chain derives from a study of immune evolution from preneoplasia to lung adenocarcinoma. This CDR3 comprises 16 residues. Germline-derived CDR1 and CDR2 are SGHVS and FNYEAQ. V lost 5 bases, J lost 7 bases, and 11 bases stayed unmatched. Sequencing used immunoSEQ multiplex PCR; TCRdb keeps in-frame clones, though not all of them. The sample holds about 4,700 clones; 82% are singletons and the top ten take approximately 8.8%. This TCR was sampled from a person between 70 and 80 years old with lung adenocarcinoma. Sequencing was done on a sample of FFPE lung adenocarcinoma in situ tissue. The chain couples TRBV7-6 to TRBJ1-6; 7 nucleotides line up with TRBD1. The CDR3 region has the DNA TGTGCCAGCAGCCCCAGGGGGGGAGGTATGAATTCACCCCTCCACTTT. It codes for CASSPRGGGMNSPLHF.